This record covers a single T cell receptor beta chain. This entry belongs to a study of blood T cell repertoires in COVID-19. At the level of the study: Acute-phase and convalescent COVID-19 samples originated in the United States, Italy and Spain.

The CDR3 runs 14 residues. CDR1 SGHDT and CDR2 YYEEEE come from the germline V gene. Deletions cut 7 bases from V and 2 bases from J, with 12 bases between. Original analysis: Amplified reference gene primers provided the basis for estimating nucleated cell counts. Libraries were prepared by immunoSEQ multiplex PCR; TCRdb keeps only in-frame clonotypes and omits some of them. For V, J and clone size, that table is used; D and trimming come from the DNA. The sample has about 90,000 clones, roughly 80% seen once; the top ten hold about 12%. The rearrangement joins TRBV5-6 to TRBJ1-4; weak D call: TRBD1 (6 bases). The sequence was obtained from a woman aged 70-85 years with active or convalescent COVID-19. Sequencing used peripheral blood. CDR3 coding DNA: TGTGCCAGCTCCGGCGGGGGCACTAATGAAAAACTGTTTTTT. Protein sequence: CASSGGGTNEKLFF.